This T cell receptor beta chain is drawn from a study of vaccination and CD4 T cells after COVID-19. Study-wide background: Cultures acting as controls obtained a CEFX pool, an HIV-1 Nef pool, or no peptide.

Treatment meaning: roughly 11-day PBMC culture with coronavirus spike peptide pools or control peptides (ViraFEST assay). Germline V gene sequence: CDR1 LNHDA, CDR2 SQIVND (reference sequence). The CDR3 spans 13 residues. V was trimmed by 6 bases and J by 0 bases, leaving 6 bases between them. Cultured CD4+ T-cell DNA underwent Oncomine TCR Beta short-read sequencing. TCRdb reprocessed the PCR reads with MiXCR, giving one entry per CDR3 protein. The sample holds more than 4,000 distinct CDR3 sequences, 20% seen once. A remark on this clonotype: Its antigen is not identified.

This clonotype was obtained from a human donor who had recovered from COVID-19. Sequencing was performed on CD4+ T cells from blood, cultured in vitro. The chain links TRBV19 to TRBJ1-3; D not certain. As DNA, the CDR3 is TGTGCCAGTAGACAGTCCTCTGGAAACACCATATATTTT. This sequence encodes CASRQSSGNTIYF.